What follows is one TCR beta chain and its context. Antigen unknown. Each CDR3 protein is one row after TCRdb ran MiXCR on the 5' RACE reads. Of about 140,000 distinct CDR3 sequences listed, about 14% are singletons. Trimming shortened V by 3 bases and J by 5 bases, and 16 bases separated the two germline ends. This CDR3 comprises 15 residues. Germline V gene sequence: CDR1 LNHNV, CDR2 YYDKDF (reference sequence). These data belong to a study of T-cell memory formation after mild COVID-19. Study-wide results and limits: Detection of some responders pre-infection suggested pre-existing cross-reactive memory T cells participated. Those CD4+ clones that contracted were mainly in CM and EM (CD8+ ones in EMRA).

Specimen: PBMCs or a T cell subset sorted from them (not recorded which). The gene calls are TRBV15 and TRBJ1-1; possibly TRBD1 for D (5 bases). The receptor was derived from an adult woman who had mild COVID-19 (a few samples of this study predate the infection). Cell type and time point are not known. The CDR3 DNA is TGTGCCACCAGCAGTGGAGGGGCCCTGGGGACTGAAGCTTTCTTT. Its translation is CATSSGGALGTEAFF.